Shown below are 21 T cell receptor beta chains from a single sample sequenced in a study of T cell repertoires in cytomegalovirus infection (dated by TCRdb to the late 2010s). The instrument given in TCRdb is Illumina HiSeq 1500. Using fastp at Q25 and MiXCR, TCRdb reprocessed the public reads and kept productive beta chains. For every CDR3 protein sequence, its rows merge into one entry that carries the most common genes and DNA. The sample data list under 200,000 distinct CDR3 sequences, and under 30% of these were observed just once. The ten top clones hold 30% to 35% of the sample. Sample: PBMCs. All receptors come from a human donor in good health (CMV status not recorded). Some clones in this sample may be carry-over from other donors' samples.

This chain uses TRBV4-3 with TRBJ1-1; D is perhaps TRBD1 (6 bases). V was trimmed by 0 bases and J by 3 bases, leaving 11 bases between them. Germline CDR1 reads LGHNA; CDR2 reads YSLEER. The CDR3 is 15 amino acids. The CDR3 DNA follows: TGCGCCAGCAGCCAAGATCTGGAGGGGGACACTGAAGCTTTCTTT. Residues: CASSQDLEGDTEAFF.

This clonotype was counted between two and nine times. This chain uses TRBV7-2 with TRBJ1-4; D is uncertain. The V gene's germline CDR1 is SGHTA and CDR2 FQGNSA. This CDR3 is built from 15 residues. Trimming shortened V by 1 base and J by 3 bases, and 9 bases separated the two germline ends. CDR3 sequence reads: CASSLDLGSNEKLFF. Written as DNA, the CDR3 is TGTGCCAGCAGCTTAGATCTGGGCTCTAATGAAAAACTGTTTTTT.

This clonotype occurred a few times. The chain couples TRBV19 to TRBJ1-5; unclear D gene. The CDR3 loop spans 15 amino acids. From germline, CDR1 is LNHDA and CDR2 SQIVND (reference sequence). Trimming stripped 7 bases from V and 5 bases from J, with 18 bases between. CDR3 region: CASTPVLSAHQPQHF. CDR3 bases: TGTGCCAGTACCCCCGTCCTTTCGGCCCATCAGCCCCAGCATTTT.

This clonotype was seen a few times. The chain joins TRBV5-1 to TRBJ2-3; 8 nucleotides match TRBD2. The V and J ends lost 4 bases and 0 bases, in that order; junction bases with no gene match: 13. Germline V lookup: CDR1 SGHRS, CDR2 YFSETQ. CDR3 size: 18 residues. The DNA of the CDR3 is TGCGCCAGCAGCCCGGGGCCCGGGGGGGCGGGCAGCACAGATACGCAGTATTTT. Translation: CASSPGPGGAGSTDTQYF.

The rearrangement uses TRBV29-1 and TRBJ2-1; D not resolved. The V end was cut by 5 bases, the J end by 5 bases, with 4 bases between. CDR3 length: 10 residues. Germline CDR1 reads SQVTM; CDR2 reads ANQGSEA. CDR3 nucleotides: TGCAGCGTTTTCGACAATGAGCAGTTCTTC. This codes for CSVFDNEQFF.

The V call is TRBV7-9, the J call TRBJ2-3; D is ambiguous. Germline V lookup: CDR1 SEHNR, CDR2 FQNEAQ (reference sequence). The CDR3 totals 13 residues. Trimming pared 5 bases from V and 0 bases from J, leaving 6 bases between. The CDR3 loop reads CASSPSSTDTQYF. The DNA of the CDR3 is TGTGCCAGCAGCCCTTCTAGCACAGATACGCAGTATTTT.

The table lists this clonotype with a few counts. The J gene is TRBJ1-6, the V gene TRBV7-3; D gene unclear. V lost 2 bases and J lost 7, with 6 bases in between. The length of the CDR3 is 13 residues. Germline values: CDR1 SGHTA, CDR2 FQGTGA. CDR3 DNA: TGTGCCAGCAGCTTAGATAAAAATTCACCCCTCCACTTT. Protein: CASSLDKNSPLHF. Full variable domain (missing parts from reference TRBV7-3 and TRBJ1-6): GAGVSQTPSNKVTEKGKYVELRCDPISGHTALYWYRQSLGQGPEFLIYFQGTGAADDSGLPNDRFFAVRPEGSVSTLKIQRTERGDSAVYLCASSLDKNSPLHFGNGTRLTVT.

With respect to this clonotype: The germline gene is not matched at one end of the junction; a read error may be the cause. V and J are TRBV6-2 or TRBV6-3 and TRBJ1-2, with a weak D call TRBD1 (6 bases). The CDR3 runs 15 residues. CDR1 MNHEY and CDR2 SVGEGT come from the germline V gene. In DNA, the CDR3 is TGTGCCATCAGTTACTCCGAGACAGGTACCTATGGCTACACCTTC. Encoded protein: CAISYSETGTYGYTF.

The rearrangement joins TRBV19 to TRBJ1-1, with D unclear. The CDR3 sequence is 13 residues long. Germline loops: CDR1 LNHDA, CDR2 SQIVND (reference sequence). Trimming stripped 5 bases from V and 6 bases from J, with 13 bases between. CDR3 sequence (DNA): TGTGCCAGTAGTCCCCTTGAGTTGGCTGAAGCTTTCTTT. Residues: CASSPLELAEAFF.

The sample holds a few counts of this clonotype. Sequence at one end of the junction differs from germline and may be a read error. The CDR3 protein is CASSPGDSGGLGTVF. Written as DNA, the CDR3 is TGTGCCAGCAGTCCCGGGGATAGCGGGGGGCTGGGTACGGTCTTC. The chain employs TRBV7-2 and TRBJ2-1; 10 bases match TRBD2. Germline V gene data show CDR1 as SGHTA and CDR2 as FQGNSA. The CDR3 contains 15 residues.

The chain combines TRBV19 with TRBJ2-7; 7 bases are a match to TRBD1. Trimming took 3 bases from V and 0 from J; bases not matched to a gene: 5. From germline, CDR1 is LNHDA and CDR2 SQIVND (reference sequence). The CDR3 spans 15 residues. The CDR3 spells CASSIGGQDSYEQYF. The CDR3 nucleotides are TGTGCCAGTAGTATTGGCGGACAGGACTCCTACGAGCAGTACTTC.

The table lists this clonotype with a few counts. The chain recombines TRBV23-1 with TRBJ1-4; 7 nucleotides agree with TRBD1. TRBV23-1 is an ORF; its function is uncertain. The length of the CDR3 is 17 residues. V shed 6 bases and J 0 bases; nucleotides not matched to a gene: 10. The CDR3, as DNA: TGCGCCAGCAGCCCAAGCCCACAGGGGCCAACTAATGAAAAACTGTTTTTT. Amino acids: CASSPSPQGPTNEKLFF.

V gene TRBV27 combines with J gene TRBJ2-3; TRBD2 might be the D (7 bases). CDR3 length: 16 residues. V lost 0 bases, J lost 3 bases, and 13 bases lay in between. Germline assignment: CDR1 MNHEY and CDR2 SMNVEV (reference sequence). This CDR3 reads CASSLSLGGVTDTQYF. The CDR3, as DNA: TGTGCCAGCAGTTTATCTCTAGGGGGGGTGACAGATACGCAGTATTTT.

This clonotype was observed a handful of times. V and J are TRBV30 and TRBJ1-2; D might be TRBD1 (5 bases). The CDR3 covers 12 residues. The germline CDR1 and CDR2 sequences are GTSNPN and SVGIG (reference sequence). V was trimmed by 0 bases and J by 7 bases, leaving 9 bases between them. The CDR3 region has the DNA TGTGCCTGGAGTGTACAGGTCCTTGGCTACACCTTC. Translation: CAWSVQVLGYTF.

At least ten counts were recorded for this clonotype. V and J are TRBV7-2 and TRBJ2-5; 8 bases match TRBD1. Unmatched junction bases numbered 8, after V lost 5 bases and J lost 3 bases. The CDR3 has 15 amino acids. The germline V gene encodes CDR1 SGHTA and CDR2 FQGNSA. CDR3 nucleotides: TGTGCCAGCAGCCCCCAGGCAGGGGGCGAAGAGACCCAGTACTTC. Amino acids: CASSPQAGGEETQYF.

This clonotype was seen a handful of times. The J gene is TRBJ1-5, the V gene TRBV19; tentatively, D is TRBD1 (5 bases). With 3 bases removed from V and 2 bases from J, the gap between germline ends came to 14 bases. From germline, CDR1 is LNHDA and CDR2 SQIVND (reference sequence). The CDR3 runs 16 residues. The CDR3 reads CASSIIRVSGNQPQHF. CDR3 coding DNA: TGTGCCAGTAGTATTATCAGGGTTAGTGGCAATCAGCCCCAGCATTTT.

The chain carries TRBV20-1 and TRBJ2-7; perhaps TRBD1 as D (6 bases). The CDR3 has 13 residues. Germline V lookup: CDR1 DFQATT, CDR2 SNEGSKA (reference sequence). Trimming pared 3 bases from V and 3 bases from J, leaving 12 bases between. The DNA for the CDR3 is TGCAGTGCTAGGCAGACAGGACTCTACGAGCAGTACTTC. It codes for CSARQTGLYEQYF.

CDR3 loop: CASRSLGAGSSYEQYF. DNA of the CDR3: TGTGCCAGCAGGTCATTAGGGGCCGGGAGCTCCTACGAGCAGTACTTC. The J gene is TRBJ2-7, the V gene TRBV6-1; a possible D gene is TRBD2 (6 bases). V was shortened by 6 bases and J by 0 bases, with 18 bases between the two germline ends. The CDR3 covers 16 residues. Per germline, CDR1 MNHNS and CDR2 SASEGT.

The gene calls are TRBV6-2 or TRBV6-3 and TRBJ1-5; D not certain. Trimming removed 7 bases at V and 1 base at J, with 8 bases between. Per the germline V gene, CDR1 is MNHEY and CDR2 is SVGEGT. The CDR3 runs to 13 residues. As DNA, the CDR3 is TGTGCCAGCAAACTTCTGAGCAATCAGCCCCAGCATTTT. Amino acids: CASKLLSNQPQHF.

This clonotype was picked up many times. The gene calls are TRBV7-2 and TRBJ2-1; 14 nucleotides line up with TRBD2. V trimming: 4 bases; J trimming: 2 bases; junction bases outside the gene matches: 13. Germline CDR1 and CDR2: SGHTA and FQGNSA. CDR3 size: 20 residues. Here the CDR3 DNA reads TGTGCCAGCAGCTCCCAACGGGGACTAGCGGGAGCTCTTCCCTACAATGAGCAGTTCTTC. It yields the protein CASSSQRGLAGALPYNEQFF.

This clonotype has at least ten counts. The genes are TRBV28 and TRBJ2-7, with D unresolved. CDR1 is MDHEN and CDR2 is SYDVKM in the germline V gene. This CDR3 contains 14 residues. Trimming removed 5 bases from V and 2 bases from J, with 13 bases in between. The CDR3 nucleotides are TGTGCCAGCAGTCCGCCGGACGGAACCTACGAGCAGTACTTC. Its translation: CASSPPDGTYEQYF.